The following is a T cell receptor beta chain sequence with its context. What it recognizes is unknown. 13 Jbeta primers and 60 Vbeta primers were used for the PCR. Profiled with immunoSEQ multiplex PCR; TCRdb holds only in-frame clones, not every one. Of some 87,000 clones in the sample, roughly 70% are singletons; the top ten hold less than 15%. Per germline, CDR1 SEHNR and CDR2 FQNEAQ (reference sequence). The V end lost 4 bases, the J end lost 5 bases, and 20 bases lay between the germline ends. The CDR3 length is 17 residues. The data were obtained in a study of cytomegalovirus exposure and HLA in healthy donors. Findings and limits, study-wide: A missense DCLRE1C variant was associated with V- and J-gene trimming of TCR beta chains in a later analysis, and an independent cohort replicated the association.

The chain is built from TRBV7-9 and TRBJ2-2; no firm D call. Input material: PBMCs. This TCR was recovered from a woman aged 45-65 years in good health and CMV-seropositive. CDR3 bases: TGTGCCAGCAGCTCTCCGGCAGGTTTTATAACTACCGGGGAGCTGTTTTTT. As protein: CASSSPAGFITTGELFF.